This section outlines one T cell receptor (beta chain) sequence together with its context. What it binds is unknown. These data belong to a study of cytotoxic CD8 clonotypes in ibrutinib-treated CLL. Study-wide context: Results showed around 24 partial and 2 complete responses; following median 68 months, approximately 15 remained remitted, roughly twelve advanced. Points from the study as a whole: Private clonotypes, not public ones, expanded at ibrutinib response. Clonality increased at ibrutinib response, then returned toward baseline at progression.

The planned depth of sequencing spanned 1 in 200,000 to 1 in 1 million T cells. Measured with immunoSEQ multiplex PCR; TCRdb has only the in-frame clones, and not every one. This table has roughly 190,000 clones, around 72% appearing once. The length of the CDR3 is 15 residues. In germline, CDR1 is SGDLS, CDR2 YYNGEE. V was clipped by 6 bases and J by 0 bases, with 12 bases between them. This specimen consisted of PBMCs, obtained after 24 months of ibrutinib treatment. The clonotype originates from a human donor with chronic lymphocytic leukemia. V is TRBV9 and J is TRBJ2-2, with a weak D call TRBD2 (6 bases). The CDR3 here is CASTEGLTNTGELFF. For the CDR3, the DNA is TGTGCCAGCACGGAGGGATTAACGAACACCGGGGAGCTGTTTTTT.